Following are 15 T cell receptor beta chains from one sample sequenced in a study of blood T cell repertoires in COVID-19. TCRdb's copy holds only in-frame clones and misses some; the assay was immunoSEQ multiplex PCR. Of 110,000 or so clones in the sample, around nine tenths are singletons; the top ten hold almost 8.5%. Source material: peripheral blood. The receptors here all came from a woman in her seventies who had recovered from COVID-19.

The gene calls are TRBV11-2 and TRBJ2-3; TRBD1 agrees at 7 bases. CDR3 size: 14 residues. The junction had 4 bases not matched to a gene; V was cut back by 4 bases and J by 3 bases. Germline CDR1 and CDR2: SGHAT and FQNNGV. Here the CDR3 reads CASSSDRETDTQYF. CDR3 sequence (DNA): TGTGCCAGCAGCTCAGACAGGGAAACAGATACGCAGTATTTT.

This chain connects TRBV5-5 to TRBJ2-5; tentative D call: TRBD1 (7 bases). The germline V and J ends were trimmed by 3 bases and 4 bases, with 16 bases remaining between them. Germline-derived CDR1 and CDR2 are SGHKS and YYEKEE (reference sequence). The CDR3 contains 15 residues. CDR3 region: CASSYGRQGLETQYF. The CDR3 DNA reads as TGTGCCAGCAGCTACGGGAGACAGGGCCTAGAGACCCAGTACTTC.

This chain joins TRBV29-1 and TRBJ2-7; a possible D gene is TRBD2 (6 bases). This CDR3 has 14 residues. Germline-derived CDR1 and CDR2 are SQVTM and ANQGSEA. The germline V and J ends were trimmed by 1 base and 5 bases, with 15 bases remaining between them. This CDR3 is CSVEGLEGSNEQYF. The CDR3 bases are TGCAGCGTTGAAGGACTAGAGGGTTCCAACGAGCAGTACTTC.

The rearrangement uses TRBV7-9 and TRBJ1-2, with 12 bases that match TRBD1. Germline trimming cut 4 bases from V and 2 bases from J; bases unmatched to any gene: 5. The germline gives CDR1 SEHNR, CDR2 FQNEAQ (reference sequence). The CDR3 extends over 16 amino acids. The CDR3 nucleotides read TGTGCCAGCAGCTACCCCGGGACAGGGGGCAACTATGGCTACACCTTC. Its protein product is CASSYPGTGGNYGYTF.

CDR3 sequence (DNA): TGTGCCAGCAGCGTAGATGACAGGGGTTCACCCCTCCACTTT. This sequence encodes CASSVDDRGSPLHF. The chain carries TRBV9 and TRBJ1-6; TRBD1 matches at 8 bases. This CDR3 region has 14 residues. Germline CDR1 is SGDLS and CDR2 is YYNGEE. The J segment lost 9 bases and the V segment lost 0 bases, leaving 2 bases of the junction unmatched.

The CDR3 loop is CASSIEGRGRGYTF. In DNA form, the CDR3 reads TGTGCCAGTAGTATAGAGGGCCGTGGAAGAGGCTACACCTTC. V gene TRBV19 combines with J gene TRBJ1-2; D call uncertain. V gave up 0 bases and J gave up 8 bases, with 13 bases separating them. This CDR3 has 14 residues. Looked up from germline, CDR1 is LNHDA and CDR2 is SQIVND (reference sequence).

The chain links TRBV5-6 to TRBJ2-7, with D tentatively TRBD2 (6 bases). Trimming removed 1 base from V and 2 bases from J, with 13 bases in between. The CDR3 has 15 amino acids. The germline V gene has CDR1 SGHDT and CDR2 YYEEEE. As DNA, the CDR3 is TGTGCCAGCAGCTTGTGGAGACTAGAGACCTACGAGCAGTACTTC. Amino acid sequence: CASSLWRLETYEQYF.

V gene TRBV28 combines with J gene TRBJ1-4; D is possibly TRBD1 (5 bases). V was clipped by 3 bases and J by 5 bases, with 13 bases between them. CDR3 length: 15 amino acids. Germline V lookup: CDR1 MDHEN, CDR2 SYDVKM. For the CDR3, the DNA is TGTGCCAGCAGTTTTGCCGGGGGGGGAAATGAAAAACTGTTTTTT. Amino acid sequence: CASSFAGGGNEKLFF.

J is TRBJ1-2 and V is TRBV29-1; possibly TRBD1 for D (5 bases). CDR1 and CDR2 from the germline V gene are SQVTM and ANQGSEA. V gave up 3 bases and J gave up 5 bases, with 13 bases separating them. The CDR3 consists of 13 residues. CDR3 nucleotides: TGCAGCGTTGAGAAGAGTCCAGGGTATGGCTACACCTTC. As protein: CSVEKSPGYGYTF. Combining the CDR3 with reference TRBV29-1 and TRBJ1-2 gives the whole variable domain SAVISQKPSRDICQRGTSLTIQCQVDSQVTMMFWYRQQPGQSLTLIATANQGSEATYESGFVIDKFPISRPNLTFSTLTVSNMSPEDSSIYLCSVEKSPGYGYTFGSGTRLTVV.

The chain combines TRBV6-5 with TRBJ2-3; no clear D gene. The CDR3 extends over 13 amino acids. V was shortened by 6 bases and J by 3 bases, with 10 bases between the two germline ends. Germline V CDR1 and CDR2: MNHEY, SVGAGI. The CDR3 loop reads CASSEVLTDTQYF. DNA for the CDR3: TGTGCCAGCAGCGAGGTATTGACAGATACGCAGTATTTT.

As concerns this clone: The sample carries other DNA sequences with the same CDR3. The chain employs TRBV27 and TRBJ2-7; 7 nucleotides line up with TRBD2. The CDR3 length is 13 residues. Germline V gene sequence: CDR1 MNHEY, CDR2 SMNVEV (reference sequence). Germline trimming cut 6 bases from V and 2 bases from J; bases unmatched to any gene: 4. The CDR3, as DNA: TGTGCCAGCAGCCCGCGGGAGACCTACGAGCAGTACTTC. Translation gives CASSPRETYEQYF.

This chain joins TRBV15 and TRBJ2-3, with TRBD1 identical over 8 bases. The CDR3 is 16 residues long. CDR1 LNHNV and CDR2 YYDKDF come from the germline V gene (reference sequence). Germline trimming cut 1 base from V and 3 bases from J; bases unmatched to any gene: 6. CDR3 in DNA: TGTGCCACCAGCAGAGCCAGGACAGGGCTGACAGATACGCAGTATTTT. Residues: CATSRARTGLTDTQYF.

The chain recombines TRBV24-1 with TRBJ1-2; D unresolved. The CDR3 is 12 amino acids. The germline gives CDR1 KGHDR, CDR2 SFDVKD. V shed 3 bases and J shed 4 bases, with 5 bases lying between them. The CDR3 sequence is CATSDPSYGYTF. In DNA form, the CDR3 reads TGTGCCACCAGTGATCCGAGCTATGGCTACACCTTC.

This rearrangement joins TRBV30 to TRBJ1-2; TRBD1 is a possible D gene (6 bases). Trimming cost V 3 bases and J 8 bases, with 22 bases left between them. From germline, CDR1 is GTSNPN and CDR2 SVGIG (reference sequence). The CDR3 spans 15 residues. CDR3 nucleotides: TGTGCCTGGAGGGGGGACACCGAAGGATACGGAGGCTACACCTTC. This sequence encodes CAWRGDTEGYGGYTF.

V usage is TRBV9 and J usage is TRBJ1-1; D call uncertain. This CDR3 comprises 12 residues. Trimming removed 4 bases from V and 5 bases from J, with 9 bases in between. Germline loops: CDR1 SGDLS, CDR2 YYNGEE. The CDR3 region has the DNA TGTGCCAGCAGCTCGGGTGGAACTGAAGCTTTCTTT. The encoded protein is CASSSGGTEAFF.